This TCR beta chain is drawn from a study of beta chain features in type 1 diabetes. The overall study: Comparable age, gender and cell yields were observed in patients relative to healthy donors. General study findings and limits: In all four CD4+ subsets, TCRB CDR3 length was significantly, moderately reduced in type 1 diabetes.

The V gene's germline CDR1 is GTSNPN and CDR2 SVGIG (reference sequence). The CDR3 totals 14 residues. As to this clone: Antigen specificity is unknown.

Based on CD45RO/CCR7/CD25/CD127/CD95/CD27, CD4+ regulatory, stem cell-like memory, naive and central memory cells were sorted. TCRB transcripts that were expressed got sequenced, as all of the isolated RNA had been reverse transcribed. Method: immunoSEQ multiplex PCR; TCRdb's copy keeps in-frame clones and lacks some. The repertoire includes hundreds of thousands of clones, roughly an eighth of them detected once, and just under 0.04% sits in the top ten. This receptor was obtained from a man between 18 and 29 years old with type 1 diabetes. This rearrangement joins TRBV30 to TRBJ2-5, with TRBD1 matching over 7 bases. The DNA end lines up better with TRBJ2-7; the J call may be wrong. Sequences were obtained from naive CD4+ T cells from blood. The CDR3, as DNA: TGTGCCTGGAGTGCAGGGGGTCGTTCCTACGAGCAGTACTTC. Protein sequence: CAWSAGGRSYEQYF.